The 20 T cell receptor beta chains below were found in one sample sequenced in a study of T cells in women clearing cervical HPV infection. The repertoire was sequenced with immunoSEQ multiplex PCR; TCRdb's copy has only in-frame clones and lacks some. The sample's table shows over 25,000 clones. The sample taken for sequencing was blood buffy coat. These receptors were obtained from a woman aged 18 to 75 with a cervical HPV16 infection that either progressed to CIN3+ or cleared (not recorded which).

The chain's CDR3 is CASSLGTGGQPQYF. Partial CDR3 DNA: TGTGCCAGCAGCTTAGGGACAGGCGGACAGCCG. This chain uses TRBV7-9 with TRBJ2-3, with 7 bases lining up with TRBD1. Read sequence stops 3 residues before the CDR3 end, and the germline J gene provides the missing end. CDR3 length: 14 residues. Germline loops: CDR1 SEHNR, CDR2 FQNEAQ (reference sequence).

The CDR3 spells CASSPGTGTYEQYF. Incomplete CDR3 DNA: TGCGCCAGCAGCCCCGGGACAGGGACCTACGAG. The rearrangement uses TRBV5-1 and TRBJ2-7; 9 bases are shared with TRBD1. With the read ending 3 residues before the CDR3 end, the germline J gene is used to fill in that end. The CDR3 sequence is 14 residues long. CDR1 is SGHRS and CDR2 is YFSETQ in the germline V gene. The V segment lost 4 bases and the J segment 2 bases; nucleotides outside the gene matches: 4.

This clone is deemed medium-sized by its frequency. Sequencing ends 3 residues short of the CDR3 end; the germline J gene provides the rest. The chain uses TRBV18 and TRBJ2-1, with 7 positions matching TRBD1. The CDR3 spans 15 residues. V was pared by 6 bases and J by 7 bases, with 12 bases of the junction left unmatched. CDR1 KGHSH and CDR2 LQKENI come from the germline V gene. CDR3 bases read: TGTGCCAGCTCCCATTCCCGAGGGGGCGATAATGAG. Protein product: CASSHSRGGDNE. The whole CDR3 is CASSHSRGGDNEQFF.

As regards this clone: Coverage ceases 3 residues before the CDR3 finishes, and the germline J gene fills in the end. The gene calls are TRBV20-1 and TRBJ2-3; D gene uncertain. CDR3 size: 13 residues. Looked up from germline, CDR1 is DFQATT and CDR2 is SNEGSKA (reference sequence). The V and J ends lost 0 bases and 4 bases respectively, with 8 bases between them. CDR3 sequence: CSAREVAADTQYF. The part of the CDR3 DNA that was read is TGCAGTGCTAGAGAGGTGGCGGCAGATACG.

A remark on this clone: From the germline J gene comes the end of the CDR3, since the read stops 3 residues before it. V usage is TRBV18 and J usage is TRBJ1-2; D is perhaps TRBD1 (5 bases). Germline CDR1 reads KGHSH; CDR2 reads LQKENI. This CDR3 contains 13 residues. CDR3 loop: CASSPDSSYDYTF. The CDR3 DNA, read in part, is TGTGCCAGCTCACCAGACAGCTCCTACGAC.

Remarks on this clone: The CDR3 end is not reached by the read, which stops 3 residues before it; the germline J gene fills it in. This chain joins TRBV7-9 and TRBJ2-4; D remains ambiguous. This CDR3 is 13 amino acids long. Per the germline V gene, CDR1 is SEHNR and CDR2 is FQNEAQ (reference sequence). The CDR3 here is CASSLGALADQYF. CDR3 DNA (partial): TGTGCCAGCAGCTTAGGAGCCCTCGCCGAT.

Points on this clone: The read falls 3 residues short of the CDR3 end, and the missing part is taken from the germline J gene. The sample contains more than one DNA sequence encoding this CDR3. This sequence joins TRBV7-9 and TRBJ1-2, with D possibly being TRBD1 (6 bases). The CDR3 has 14 amino acids. Germline V gene data show CDR1 as SEHNR and CDR2 as FQNEAQ (reference sequence). Trimming cost V 0 bases and J 2 bases, with 7 bases left between them. CDR3 protein: CASSLAGQNYGYTF. The CDR3 bases that were read are TGTGCCAGCAGCTTAGCGGGACAAAACTATGGC. The entire variable domain, with the rest obtained from reference TRBV7-9 and TRBJ1-2, is as follows: DTGVSQNPRHKITKRGQNVTFRCDPISEHNRLYWYRQTLGQGPEFLTYFQNEAQLEKSRLLSDRFSAERPKGSFSTLEIQRTEQGDSAMYLCASSLAGQNYGYTFGSGTRLTVV.

As to this clone: Read coverage stops 3 residues before the CDR3 terminus; the germline J gene supplies the remainder. The chain links TRBV30 to TRBJ2-4, with 10 bases aligning to TRBD2. The V gene's germline CDR1 is GTSNPN and CDR2 SVGIG (reference sequence). This CDR3 spans 16 amino acids. V lost 1 base to trimming and J lost 1 base; unmatched junction nucleotides: 4. The CDR3 DNA, read in part, is TGTGCCTGGAGTGAGAGCGGGAGGGCCGCCAAAAACATT. This encodes CAWSESGRAAKNI. The full-length CDR3 reads as CAWSESGRAAKNIQYF.

To note about this clone: Read data end 3 residues before the CDR3 end; the end is taken from the germline J gene. The rearrangement uses TRBV19 and TRBJ1-2, with 7 bases that match TRBD1. The CDR3 contains 14 residues. V was pared by 7 bases and J by 2 bases, with 7 bases of the junction left unmatched. Germline assignment: CDR1 LNHDA and CDR2 SQIVND (reference sequence). CDR3 protein: CASTLQGQNYGYTF. CDR3 bases read: TGTGCCAGTACCTTACAGGGACAGAACTATGGC.

For this clone: The read halts 3 residues ahead of the CDR3 end, with the missing end drawn from the germline J gene. The chain uses TRBV15 and TRBJ2-4; D perhaps matches TRBD1 (6 bases). CDR3 size: 18 residues. CDR1 is LNHNV, CDR2 YYDKDF, per germline (reference sequence). V lost 0 bases to trimming and J lost 0 bases, with 15 bases between them. The CDR3 bases that were read are TGTGCCACCAGCAGAGACCGTCAACAGGGAGCAGCCAAAAACATT. Translated, it gives CATSRDRQQGAAKNI. In full, the CDR3 reads CATSRDRQQGAAKNIQYF.

Concerning this clone: The CDR3 is cut off 3 residues early in the read; its end comes from the germline J gene. The rearrangement links TRBV5-1 to TRBJ2-7; TRBD1 might be the D (6 bases). Trimming stripped 4 bases from V and 3 bases from J, with 8 bases between. Germline V CDR1 and CDR2: SGHRS, YFSETQ. The CDR3 has 12 amino acids. The part of the CDR3 DNA that was read is TGCGCCAGCAGCATACAGGGCTACGAG. This codes for CASSIQGYE. The full CDR3 reads CASSIQGYEQYF. Full variable domain (missing parts from reference TRBV5-1 and TRBJ2-7): KAGVTQTPRYLIKTRGQQVTLSCSPISGHRSVSWYQQTPGQGLQFLFEYFSETQRNKGNFPGRFSGRQFSNSRSEMNVSTLELGDSALYLCASSIQGYEQYFGPGTRLTVT.

To note about this clone: The read terminates 3 residues ahead of where the CDR3 ends, so the germline J gene completes it. The chain links TRBV30 to TRBJ2-1; 8 positions agree with TRBD2. Germline CDR1 reads GTSNPN; CDR2 reads SVGIG (reference sequence). The CDR3 totals 15 residues. V shed 0 bases, J shed 7 bases, and the junction held 8 bases outside the gene matches. CDR3 in amino acids: CAWSVLTSAKNEQFF. Partial CDR3 DNA: TGTGCCTGGAGTGTCTTGACTAGCGCTAAAAATGAG.

About this clone: The CDR3 end falls 3 residues outside the read, so it is completed with the germline J gene. The gene calls are TRBV30 and TRBJ1-3; D possibly corresponds to TRBD1 (5 bases). This CDR3 comprises 12 residues. Trimming pared 3 bases from V and 4 bases from J, leaving 7 bases between. The germline CDR1 and CDR2 sequences are GTSNPN and SVGIG (reference sequence). The CDR3 region is CAWREGGNTIYF. Incomplete CDR3 DNA: TGTGCCTGGAGGGAGGGGGGAAACACC.

As for this clone: Sequencing ends 3 residues short of the CDR3 end; the germline J gene provides the rest. The chain uses TRBV7-8 and TRBJ1-5; TRBD1 matches at 9 bases. Germline CDR1 and CDR2: SGHVS and FQNEAQ. The CDR3 length is 16 residues. Unmatched junction bases numbered 8, after V lost 5 bases and J lost 3 bases. The CDR3: CASSIQDRGYNQPQHF. Incomplete CDR3 DNA: TGTGCCAGCAGCATACAGGACAGGGGCTACAATCAGCCC.

With regard to this clone: The read stops 3 residues short of the end of the CDR3; the missing end is completed from the germline J gene. V usage is TRBV5-1 and J usage is TRBJ2-2; tentatively, D is TRBD1 (5 bases). CDR1 and CDR2 (germline): SGHRS, YFSETQ. CDR3 length: 15 residues. Trimming removed 2 bases at V and 1 base at J, with 9 bases between. CDR3 in amino acids: CASSLRTGNTGELFF. The CDR3 bases that were read are TGCGCCAGCAGCTTAAGAACAGGGAACACCGGGGAG.

Regarding this clone: From the germline J gene comes the end of the CDR3, since the read stops 3 residues before it. The chain employs TRBV27 and TRBJ2-3, with 8 bases matching TRBD2. CDR1 and CDR2 from the germline V gene are MNHEY and SMNVEV (reference sequence). The CDR3 loop spans 13 amino acids. V shed 3 bases, J shed 7 bases, and the junction held 3 bases outside the gene matches. The CDR3 bases that were read are TGTGCCAGCAGTTTTGGACTAGCAAATACG. Its protein product is CASSFGLANT. The whole CDR3 sequence reads CASSFGLANTQYF.

On this clone itself: The CDR3 end is not reached by the read, which stops 3 residues before it; the germline J gene fills it in. This chain uses TRBV29-1 with TRBJ1-4, with TRBD1 matching over 7 bases. This CDR3 contains 16 residues. From germline, CDR1 is SQVTM and CDR2 ANQGSEA. The part of the CDR3 DNA that was read is TGCAGCGTAACAACAGGGGCTTACTCTGGGGCCAACGTA. This encodes CSVTTGAYSGANV. The complete CDR3 reads CSVTTGAYSGANVLFF.

The part of the CDR3 DNA that was read is TGCGCCAGCAGCCCAGGGAACGGGAACTATGGC. Its translation is CASSPGNGNYG. Given in full, the CDR3 is CASSPGNGNYGYTF. This rearrangement joins TRBV4-1 to TRBJ1-2, with D possibly matching TRBD1 (5 bases). The read ends 3 residues before the CDR3 terminus; that terminus is restored from the germline J gene. V was pared by 4 bases and J by 2 bases, with 11 bases between. Germline-derived CDR1 and CDR2 are MGHRA and YSYEKL. CDR3 length: 14 amino acids.

Turning to this clone: From the germline J gene comes the end of the CDR3, since the read stops 3 residues before it. J is TRBJ1-2 and V is TRBV12-3 or TRBV12-4; TRBD1 matches at 10 bases. This CDR3 region has 14 residues. V trimming: 5 bases; J trimming: 4 bases; junction bases outside the gene matches: 4. The CDR3 DNA, read in part, is TGTGCCAGCAGTCTTGGACAGGGGGGCTATGGC. Translation: CASSLGQGGYG. The entire CDR3 protein reads CASSLGQGGYGYTF.

Concerning this clone itself: The missing CDR3 end, 3 residues past where the read stops, is filled in from the germline J gene. V and J are TRBV20-1 and TRBJ2-7, with D possibly being TRBD1 (8 bases). The CDR3 is made up of 14 amino acids. V dropped 5 bases and J dropped 6 bases, with 20 bases sitting between them. Per the germline V gene, CDR1 is DFQATT and CDR2 is SNEGSKA (reference sequence). The CDR3 bases that were read are TGCAGTGCTTTTCACAGGGGGGGGCTGGGCGAG. Translation gives CSAFHRGGLGE. The CDR3 as a whole reads CSAFHRGGLGEQYF.